This T cell receptor (beta chain) appears in the sequencing data of a study of T cell changes during pregnancy in multiple sclerosis. TCRdb's copy holds only in-frame clones and misses some; the assay was immunoSEQ multiplex PCR. This table has some 70,000 clones, about 91% appearing once. Germline V CDR1 and CDR2: SGHRS, YFSETQ. V was shortened by 0 bases and J by 2 bases, with 14 bases between the two germline ends. The CDR3 is 16 amino acids. The sample was peripheral blood, taken in the second trimester of pregnancy. The sequence was collected from a female donor in good health, enrolled as a control in a pregnancy study. The gene calls are TRBV5-1 and TRBJ2-5; D is perhaps TRBD1 (5 bases). CDR3 DNA sequence: TGCGCCAGCAGCTTGGGTGGGGCTTTTGGGCAAGAGACCCAGTACTTC. Protein product: CASSLGGAFGQETQYF. The variable domain in full, completed from reference TRBV5-1 and TRBJ2-5, reads KAGVTQTPRYLIKTRGQQVTLSCSPISGHRSVSWYQQTPGQGLQFLFEYFSETQRNKGNFPGRFSGRQFSNSRSEMNVSTLELGDSALYLCASSLGGAFGQETQYFGPGTRLLVL.